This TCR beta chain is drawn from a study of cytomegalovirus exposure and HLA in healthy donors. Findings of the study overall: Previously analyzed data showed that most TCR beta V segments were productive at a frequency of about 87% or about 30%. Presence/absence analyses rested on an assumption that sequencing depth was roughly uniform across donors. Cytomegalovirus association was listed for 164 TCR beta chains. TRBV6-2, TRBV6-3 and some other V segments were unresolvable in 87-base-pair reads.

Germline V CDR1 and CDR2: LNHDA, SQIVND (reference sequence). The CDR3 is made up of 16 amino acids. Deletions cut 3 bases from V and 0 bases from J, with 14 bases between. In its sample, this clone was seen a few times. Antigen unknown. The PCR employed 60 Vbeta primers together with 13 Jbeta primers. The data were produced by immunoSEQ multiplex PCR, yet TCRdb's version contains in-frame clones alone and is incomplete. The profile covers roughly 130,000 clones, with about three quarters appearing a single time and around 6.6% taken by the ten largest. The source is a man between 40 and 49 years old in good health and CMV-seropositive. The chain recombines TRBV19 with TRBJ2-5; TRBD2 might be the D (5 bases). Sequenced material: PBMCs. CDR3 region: CASSMRALAYQETQYF. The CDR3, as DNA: TGTGCCAGTAGTATGAGGGCTTTAGCGTACCAAGAGACCCAGTACTTC.